The subject of this entry is one T cell receptor beta chain. The data were obtained in a study of blood T cell repertoires in COVID-19. This CDR3 has 13 amino acids. The germline V and J ends were trimmed by 3 bases and 3 bases, with 9 bases remaining between them. The V gene's germline CDR1 is SGHAT and CDR2 FQDESV (reference sequence). How the authors handled the data: Reference gene primer amplification yielded estimated nucleated cell counts. Profiled with immunoSEQ multiplex PCR; TCRdb holds only in-frame clones, not every one. V and J calls and clone size are copied from that table; D and trimming were computed from the DNA. Of tens of thousands of clones listed, approximately 86% are singletons.

The sample was peripheral blood. V is TRBV11-1 and J is TRBJ2-7; tentative D call: TRBD2 (5 bases). The sequence came from a man between 70 and 80 years old with acute or convalescent COVID-19. The CDR3 loop is CASSFGEFYEQYF. In DNA form, the CDR3 reads TGTGCCAGCAGCTTCGGGGAGTTCTACGAGCAGTACTTC. The full variable domain, its missing parts supplied by reference TRBV11-1 and TRBJ2-7, is EAEVAQSPRYKITEKSQAVAFWCDPISGHATLYWYRQILGQGPELLVQFQDESVVDDSQLPKDRFSAERLKGVDSTLKIQPAELGDSAMYLCASSFGEFYEQYFGPGTRLTVT.